This TCR beta chain was documented in a study of shared clonotypes between healthy human individuals (TCRdb year 2020). Notes on the research overall: Three men and a couple of women, aged 18 to 49 years, made up the cohort. The study deeply sequenced blood TCR repertoires of several healthy adults to estimate repertoire size and the extent of clonotype sharing between individuals. Each donor's leukapheresis produced roughly between roughly 0.94 and 9.5 billion PBMCs. For each donor, CD4 naive and CD4 memory were each given three plates, CD8 naive was given two plates, and CD8 memory was given one plate. To increase sequencing depth and limit assay-specific biases, different laboratories used diverse techniques to prepare libraries and sequence TCR repertoires.

CDR1 SGHTA and CDR2 FQGNSA were looked up in the germline V gene. Counted from cysteine to phenylalanine, this CDR3 has 13 amino acids. The entry retains the CDR3 DNA only, 39 bases that are in frame from base 1. V sheds 2 bases and J sheds 1 base, leaving 5 bases between their ends. The donors were healthy, HIV-negative adults who had no recently reported acute infections or vaccinations. Only Caucasian adults living in Nashville, Tennessee, USA were represented among the donors. CD4+ T cells were enriched by magnetic negative selection; naive cells were then positively selected on CD45RA, and the negative fraction formed the memory subset. Blood was obtained by leukapheresis, after which PBMCs were separated by Ficoll-Histopaque density gradient centrifugation and cryopreserved in liquid nitrogen vapor phase. Purity and quantity of every magnetically sorted T cell population were checked by analytical flow cytometry. From each sorted fraction, genomic DNA was isolated and quantified by UV absorbance on a Nanodrop 2000c.

Using the deep immunoSEQ assay, multiplex PCR amplified TCR CDR3 regions from genomic DNA. Extracted genomic DNA from each cell subset was distributed evenly across all wells of several immunoSEQ 96-well plates, and each plate was treated as a replicate. For sorted subsets, each replicate PCR was loaded with approximately 0.2 ug genomic DNA, equivalent to about 30,000 T cell genomes. Purified libraries were measured with a Qubit 3.0 fluorometer, size-checked on a Bioanalyzer 2100, and measured again with the KAPA Library Quantification kit. Every immunoSEQ 96-well plate was sequenced on a dedicated single-read 150-cycle Illumina NextSeq 550 flow cell. Under the source paper's analysis protocol: Because only junctional sequences without quality scores were contained in the immunoSEQ output, filtering matching that applied to full-length reads could not be performed. Sequences were annotated with PyIR, a Python wrapper for IgBLAST v1.9, and V/J genes and CDR3 were assigned using IMGT germline references. Reads were filtered out if the reads had weak V/J assignments (E-value above 1e-6), no CDR3, stop codons, out-of-frame junctions, or ambiguous translated residues. A V3J clonotype was defined by an identical inferred V gene, J gene, and CDR3 amino acid sequence. The percentage overlap between two repertoires was calculated by dividing the number of shared unique clonotypes by the size of the smaller repertoire. Repertoire richness was assessed with RTK rarefaction, the Chao1 estimator, and Recon v2.1 estimates of unobserved clonotypes. OLGA was used to compute generation probabilities for all TCRbeta clonotypes that the gDNA method yielded from several donors. Not all clones reach the TCRdb copy of this immuneACCESS table, which keeps in-frame sequences only. Checked studies attribute under half of the gap to unresolved V genes and leave the rest unexplained. V, J and clone size are those of that table, while D and trimming were read from the DNA. This sample has 2.3 million or so clones in its table, and approximately 93% of those were observed once. The top ten clones comprise under 0.45% of the sample.

General findings and caveats noted by the study authors: Sampling was limited to blood, and TCR repertoires in tissue likely differ from TCR repertoires in blood. The genetic and exposure-history diversity represented was limited by the small number of donors. Estimated clonotype richness was generally larger for naive than for memory subsets. Clonotypes shared by all four sorted-subset donors showed higher generation probabilities than non-shared clonotypes. Rarefaction of sorted-subset datasets indicated incomplete sequencing despite the large sequencing depth. Across four donors, approximately 5% of naive CD4, roughly 3.4% of naive CD8, under 2.5% of memory CD4, and about 0.4% of memory CD8 clonotypes were shared. Pairwise subsampling led to the expectation that sequencing depth would affect the degree of clonotype sharing among donors.

This clone occurred a few times. Its recognized antigen is unknown. Per-base quality was not reported, and no clone a single base away is much larger than it. The V and J genes are TRBV7-2 and TRBJ1-1; there is no confident call for the D gene. The sequenced sample consisted of naive CD4+ T cells from PBMCs. The sample's cell subset or site label, decoded: CD45RA+ positively selected. The sequence was collected from a young man in good health. Some clones in this sample may be carry-over from other donors' samples. The CDR3 protein sequence reads: CASSLSENTEAFF. The nucleotide sequence reads TGTGCCAGCAGCTTATCGGAGAACACTGAAGCTTTCTTT.